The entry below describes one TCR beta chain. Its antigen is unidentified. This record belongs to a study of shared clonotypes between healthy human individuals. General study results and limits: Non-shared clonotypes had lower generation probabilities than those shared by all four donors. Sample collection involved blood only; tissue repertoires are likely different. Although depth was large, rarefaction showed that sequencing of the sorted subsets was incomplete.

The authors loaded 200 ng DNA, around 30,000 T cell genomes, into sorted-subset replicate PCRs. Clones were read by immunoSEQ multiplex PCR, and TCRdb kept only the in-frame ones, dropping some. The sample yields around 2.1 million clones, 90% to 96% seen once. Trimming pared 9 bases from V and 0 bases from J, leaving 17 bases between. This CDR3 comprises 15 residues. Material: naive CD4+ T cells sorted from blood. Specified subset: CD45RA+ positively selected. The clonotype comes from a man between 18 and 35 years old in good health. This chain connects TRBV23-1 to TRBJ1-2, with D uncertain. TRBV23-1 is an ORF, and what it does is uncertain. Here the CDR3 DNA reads TGCGCCAGAGATAACCGAGCAGGATCTAACTATGGCTACACCTTC. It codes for CARDNRAGSNYGYTF.